The clone carrying this T cell receptor beta chain was counted many times. Its antigen is currently unknown. RNA transcripts yielded amplified TCR beta CDR3 regions. A set of HTBI primers served as the primers for a first-round RT-PCR of the TCR CDR3. TCRdb ran MiXCR on the multiplex PCR reads and lists one entry per CDR3 protein. Of hundreds of thousands of distinct CDR3 sequences in the sample, 15% to 20% were seen once. The source of the sample is a study of T cells in Graves' hyperthyroidism and ophthalmopathy. About the study: Peripheral blood specimens were obtained at initial diagnosis, prior to any treatment. Study conclusions and caveats: Peripheral blood also featured most of the thyroid clonotypes expanded above 0.001.

Germline V gene lookup returns CDR1 DFQATT and CDR2 SNEGSKA (reference sequence). Trimming removed 4 bases at V and 0 bases at J, with 10 bases between. The CDR3 sequence is 13 residues long. The sample was blood. The chain carries TRBV20-1 and TRBJ2-7, with a weak D call TRBD2 (6 bases). The clonotype was recovered from a woman aged 40 to 50 with Graves' ophthalmopathy. The CDR3 coding sequence is TGCAGTGCTACCCGGGAGAACTCCTACGAGCAGTACTTC. This translates into CSATRENSYEQYF.